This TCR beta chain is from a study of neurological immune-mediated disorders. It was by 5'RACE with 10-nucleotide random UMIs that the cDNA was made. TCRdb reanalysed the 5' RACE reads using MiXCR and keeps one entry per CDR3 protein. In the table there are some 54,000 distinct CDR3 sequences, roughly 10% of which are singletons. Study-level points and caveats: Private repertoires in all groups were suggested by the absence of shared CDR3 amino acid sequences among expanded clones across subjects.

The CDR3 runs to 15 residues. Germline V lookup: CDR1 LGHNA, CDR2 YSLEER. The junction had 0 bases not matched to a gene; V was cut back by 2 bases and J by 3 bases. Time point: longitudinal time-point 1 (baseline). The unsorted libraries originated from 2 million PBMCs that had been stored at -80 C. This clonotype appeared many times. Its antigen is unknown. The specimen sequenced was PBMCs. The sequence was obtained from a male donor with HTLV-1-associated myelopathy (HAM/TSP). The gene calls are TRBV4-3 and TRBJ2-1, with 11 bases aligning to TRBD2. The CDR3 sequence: CASSQTSGGYNEQFF. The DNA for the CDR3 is TGCGCCAGCAGCCAAACTAGCGGGGGCTACAATGAGCAGTTCTTC.